The present T cell receptor beta chain was sequenced within a study of identical twins. Only a few counts were recorded for this clonotype. Donors uniformly comprised healthy Caucasians. The V end lost 5 bases, the J end lost 1 base, and 7 bases lay between the germline ends. The CDR3 extends over 12 amino acids. CDR1 and CDR2 (germline): DFQATT, SNEGSKA (reference sequence). One entry per CDR3 protein results from TCRdb running MiXCR on the 5' RACE reads. The sample includes about 660,000 distinct CDR3 sequences, about 9.4% seen only once; the top ten take 0.98%. The same data also went into a second study, on yellow fever vaccine responses in identical twins.

Sequenced material: PBMCs. The receptor was derived from a young woman in good health. V is TRBV20-1 and J is TRBJ2-3; unclear D gene. CDR3 sequence reads: CSAWYGTDTQYF. The CDR3 DNA follows: TGCAGTGCTTGGTATGGCACAGATACGCAGTATTTT.